A single sample gave rise to the 19 T cell receptor beta chains below, sequenced in a study of patients and donors after allogeneic stem cell transplantation. One entry per CDR3 protein, called by TCRdb with MiXCR from the RT-PCR reads. In the table there are fewer than 200,000 distinct CDR3 sequences, approximately 30% of which are singletons. Sequencing input: blood, either unsorted or a sorted T cell fraction (not recorded which). Receptor source: a human donor who was either an allogeneic HSCT recipient or a stem cell or donor lymphocyte infusion donor (not recorded which). It is not recorded whose cells these are; they may come from a transplant donor.

The chain has TRBV28 and TRBJ1-4; D not resolved. Germline CDR1 is MDHEN and CDR2 is SYDVKM. The V end was cut by 8 bases, the J end by 3 bases, with 13 bases between. This CDR3 comprises 14 residues. CDR3 residues: CASGPTGANEKLFF. For the CDR3, the DNA is TGTGCCAGCGGACCGACGGGAGCTAATGAAAAACTGTTTTTT. The whole variable domain, filled in from reference TRBV28 and TRBJ1-4, reads DVKVTQSSRYLVKRTGEKVFLECVQDMDHENMFWYRQDPGLGLRLIYFSYDVKMKEKGDIPEGYSVSREKKERFSLILESASTNQTSMYLCASGPTGANEKLFFGSGTQLSVL.

The rearrangement uses TRBV18 and TRBJ1-1; D remains unclear. With 3 bases removed from V and 6 bases from J, the gap between germline ends came to 8 bases. The germline V gene has CDR1 KGHSH and CDR2 LQKENI. This CDR3 has 12 amino acids. Here the CDR3 reads CASSPWGAEAFF. CDR3 coding DNA: TGTGCCAGCTCACCTTGGGGAGCTGAAGCTTTCTTT. Full variable domain (outside the CDR3, taken from reference TRBV18 and TRBJ1-1): NAGVMQNPRHLVRRRGQEARLRCSPMKGHSHVYWYRQLPEEGLKFMVYLQKENIIDESGMPKERFSAEFPKEGPSILRIQQVVRGDSAAYFCASSPWGAEAFFGQGTRLTVV.

The rearrangement links TRBV6-5 to TRBJ2-1; unclear D gene. The germline V gene encodes CDR1 MNHEY and CDR2 SVGAGI. V was shortened by 0 bases and J by 3 bases, with 6 bases between the two germline ends. The CDR3 loop spans 14 amino acids. The DNA of the CDR3 is TGTGCCAGCAGTTACTCAGGCTTCTACAATGAGCAGTTCTTC. Its protein is CASSYSGFYNEQFF.

This clonotype turned up a few times. The V call is TRBV12-3 or TRBV12-4, the J call TRBJ2-1, with TRBD2 matching over 10 bases. The CDR3 totals 17 residues. Trimming removed 3 bases from V and 4 bases from J; junction bases left unmatched: 9. The CDR3 region has the DNA TGTGCCAGCAGTTTCGCAGGACTAGCGGACCTTTACAATGAGCAGTTCTTC. Encoded protein: CASSFAGLADLYNEQFF.

J is TRBJ1-1 and V is TRBV20-1, with D perhaps matching TRBD1 (6 bases). Trimming cost V 6 bases and J 4 bases, with 12 bases left between them. The length of the CDR3 is 12 residues. The germline V gene encodes CDR1 DFQATT and CDR2 SNEGSKA (reference sequence). CDR3 residues: CSAPRGGTEAFF. The CDR3 region has the DNA TGCAGTGCCCCTAGGGGGGGCACTGAAGCTTTCTTT.

V usage is TRBV12-3 or TRBV12-4 and J usage is TRBJ1-6, with D unresolved. The CDR3 loop spans 14 amino acids. V was pared by 3 bases and J by 6 bases, with 9 bases between. The CDR3 region has the DNA TGTGCCAGCAGTTTTCAGGATGGTAATTCACCCCTCCACTTT. Translating it yields CASSFQDGNSPLHF.

The table lists this clonotype with a few counts. The V gene is TRBV4-1, the J gene TRBJ1-6; D uncertain. This CDR3 has 16 amino acids. Germline values: CDR1 MGHRA, CDR2 YSYEKL. The V gene lost 1 base and the J gene lost 11 bases, with 18 bases spanning the gap. CDR3 in amino acids: CASSQAPVIQDPPLHF. CDR3 nucleotides: TGCGCCAGCAGCCAAGCGCCTGTTATCCAGGATCCACCCCTCCACTTT.

This clonotype has a handful of counts. The genes are TRBV20-1 and TRBJ1-6; D gene unclear. This CDR3 is built from 13 residues. The germline V gene has CDR1 DFQATT and CDR2 SNEGSKA (reference sequence). The V gene lost 5 bases and the J gene lost 5 bases, with 10 bases spanning the gap. The CDR3 DNA follows: TGCAGTGCTGGATCAAGAGATAATTCACCCCTCCACTTT. Translated, it gives CSAGSRDNSPLHF.

This clonotype came up a few times. The chain has TRBV7-2 and TRBJ1-5, with D tentatively TRBD1 (6 bases). V was pared by 1 base and J by 12 bases, with 10 bases between. Germline assignment: CDR1 SGHTA and CDR2 FQGNSA. The CDR3 extends over 12 amino acids. The CDR3 is CASSLEPGHQHF. In nucleotides, the CDR3 is TGTGCCAGCAGCTTAGAACCGGGACACCAGCATTTT.

The chain has TRBV20-1 and TRBJ2-5; D possibly corresponds to TRBD1 (6 bases). V was trimmed by 2 bases and J by 5 bases, leaving 15 bases between them. Germline loops: CDR1 DFQATT, CDR2 SNEGSKA (reference sequence). The CDR3 is 14 amino acids. In DNA, the CDR3 is TGCAGTGCTAGATGGGACACCCAGAGGGAGACCCAGTACTTC. Translation gives CSARWDTQRETQYF.

This clonotype has only a few counts. As DNA, the CDR3 is TGTGCCAGCAGTTTAAAGGGGACAGGGGGCCTTAACTATGGCTACACCTTC. Protein product: CASSLKGTGGLNYGYTF. This sequence joins TRBV27 and TRBJ1-2; TRBD1 aligns across 12 bases. V was pared by 2 bases and J by 1 base, with 5 bases of the junction left unmatched. There are 17 residues in the CDR3. From germline, CDR1 is MNHEY and CDR2 SMNVEV (reference sequence).

The chain joins TRBV7-2 to TRBJ2-5; D unclear. The CDR3 extends over 15 amino acids. The V gene lost 10 bases and the J gene lost 5 bases, with 23 bases spanning the gap. Germline V lookup: CDR1 SGHTA, CDR2 FQGNSA. The CDR3 sequence: CATSPGQLKGETQYF. CDR3 nucleotides: TGTGCCACATCCCCGGGCCAACTCAAGGGTGAGACCCAGTACTTC.

This clonotype was counted many times. The chain joins TRBV3-1 to TRBJ1-2; D may be TRBD1 (6 bases). This CDR3 has 16 amino acids. Trimming stripped 0 bases from V and 0 bases from J, with 11 bases between. Germline CDR1 LGHDT, CDR2 YNNKEL (reference sequence). CDR3 loop: CASSQDVQGPNYGYTF. The CDR3 DNA sequence: TGTGCCAGCAGCCAAGATGTGCAGGGGCCTAACTATGGCTACACCTTC.

CDR3 nucleotides: TGTGCCAGCACCGCCGGGACAGGGGGCTTCCGCTACACCTTC. Protein sequence: CASTAGTGGFRYTF. The chain has TRBV28 and TRBJ1-2, with 12 bases lining up with TRBD1. Germline assignment: CDR1 MDHEN and CDR2 SYDVKM. V gave up 7 bases and J gave up 9 bases; unmatched junction bases: 9. The CDR3 covers 14 residues.

This clonotype was observed a handful of times. The rearrangement joins TRBV24-1 to TRBJ2-3; 11 nucleotides line up with TRBD2. CDR1 and CDR2 from the germline V gene are KGHDR and SFDVKD. This CDR3 is built from 15 residues. V dropped 2 bases and J dropped 3; count of bases not matched to a gene: 0. The CDR3 sequence is CATSDWTSGTDTQYF. Written as DNA, the CDR3 is TGTGCCACCAGTGATTGGACTAGCGGGACAGATACGCAGTATTTT.

There are a few counts of this clonotype. The V and J genes are TRBV6-6 and TRBJ1-6; 7 nucleotides agree with TRBD1. This CDR3 region has 15 residues. The V and J ends lost 6 bases and 3 bases, in that order; junction bases with no gene match: 5. In germline, CDR1 is MNHNY, CDR2 SVGAGI (reference sequence). The CDR3 nucleotides read TGTGCCAGCAGACCACGGGACAGCTATAATTCACCCCTCCACTTT. Residues: CASRPRDSYNSPLHF.

J is TRBJ2-2 and V is TRBV20-1; no clear D. The V and J ends lost 2 bases and 1 base respectively, with 11 bases between them. The CDR3 loop spans 15 amino acids. CDR1 is DFQATT and CDR2 is SNEGSKA in the germline V gene (reference sequence). The CDR3 DNA reads as TGCAGTGCTAGAACGCCCGACCAGAACACCGGGGAGCTGTTTTTT. Protein sequence: CSARTPDQNTGELFF.

The chain uses TRBV15 and TRBJ1-1; 7 bases map to TRBD1. Germline CDR1 reads LNHNV; CDR2 reads YYDKDF (reference sequence). The CDR3 spans 12 residues. V trimming: 11 bases; J trimming: 5 bases; junction bases outside the gene matches: 8. CDR3 loop: CAATGRGTEAFF. As DNA, the CDR3 is TGTGCCGCGACAGGGCGTGGTACTGAAGCTTTCTTT.

The V gene is TRBV4-3, the J gene TRBJ2-3, with D hard to call. This CDR3 spans 14 amino acids. V lost 3 bases to trimming and J lost 4 bases, with 11 bases between them. Germline V gene lookup returns CDR1 LGHNA and CDR2 YSLEER. The CDR3 DNA reads as TGCGCCAGCAGCCAGTCGGAAAGGGCAGATACGCAGTATTTT. Protein: CASSQSERADTQYF.